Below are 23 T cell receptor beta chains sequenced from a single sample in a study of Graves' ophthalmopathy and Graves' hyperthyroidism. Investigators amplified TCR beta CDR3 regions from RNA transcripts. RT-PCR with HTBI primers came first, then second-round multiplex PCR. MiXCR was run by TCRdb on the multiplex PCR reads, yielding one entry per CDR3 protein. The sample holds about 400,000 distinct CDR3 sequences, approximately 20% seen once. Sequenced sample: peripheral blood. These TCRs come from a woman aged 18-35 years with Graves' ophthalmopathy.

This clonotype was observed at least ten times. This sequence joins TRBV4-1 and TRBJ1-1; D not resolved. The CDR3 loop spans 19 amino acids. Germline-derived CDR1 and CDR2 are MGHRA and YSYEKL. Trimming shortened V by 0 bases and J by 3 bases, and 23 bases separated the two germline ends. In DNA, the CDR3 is TGCGCCAGCAGCCAAGACCCCGGTGGCCCACGGGATACAGACACTGAAGCTTTCTTT. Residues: CASSQDPGGPRDTDTEAFF.

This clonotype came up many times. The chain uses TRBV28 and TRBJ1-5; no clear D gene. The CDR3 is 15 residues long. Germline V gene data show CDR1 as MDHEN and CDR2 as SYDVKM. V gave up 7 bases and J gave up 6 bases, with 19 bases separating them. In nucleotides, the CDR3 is TGTGCCAGCACCCGGTCGGCCTTAACGGGTCAGCCCCAGCATTTT. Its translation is CASTRSALTGQPQHF.

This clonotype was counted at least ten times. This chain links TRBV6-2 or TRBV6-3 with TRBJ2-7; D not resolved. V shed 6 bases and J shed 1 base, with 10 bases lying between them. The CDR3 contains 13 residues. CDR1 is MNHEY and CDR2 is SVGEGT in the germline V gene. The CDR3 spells CASRTTGSYEQYF. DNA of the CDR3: TGTGCCAGCAGAACCACCGGGTCCTACGAGCAGTACTTC.

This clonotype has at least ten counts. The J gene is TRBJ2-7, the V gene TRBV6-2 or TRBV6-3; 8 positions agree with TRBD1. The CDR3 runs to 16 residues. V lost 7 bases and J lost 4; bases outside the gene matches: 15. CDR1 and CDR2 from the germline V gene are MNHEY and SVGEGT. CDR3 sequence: CASTFPGSQGAYEQYF. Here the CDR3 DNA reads TGTGCCAGCACCTTCCCCGGTTCGCAGGGGGCATACGAGCAGTACTTC.

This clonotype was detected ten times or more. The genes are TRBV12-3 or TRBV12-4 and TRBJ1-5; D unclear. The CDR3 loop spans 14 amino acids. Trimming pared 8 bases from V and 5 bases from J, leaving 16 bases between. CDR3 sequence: CASWTGNQDQPQHF. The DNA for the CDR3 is TGTGCCAGCTGGACTGGCAATCAAGATCAGCCCCAGCATTTT.

The CDR3 sequence is CASKGGRETQYF. CDR3 nucleotides: TGTGCCAGCAAGGGGGGTAGGGAGACCCAGTACTTC. This chain joins TRBV6-5 and TRBJ2-5, with D perhaps TRBD1 or TRBD2 (6 bases each). The germline gives CDR1 MNHEY, CDR2 SVGAGI. This CDR3 is built from 12 residues. V was trimmed by 7 bases and J by 5 bases, leaving 11 bases between them.

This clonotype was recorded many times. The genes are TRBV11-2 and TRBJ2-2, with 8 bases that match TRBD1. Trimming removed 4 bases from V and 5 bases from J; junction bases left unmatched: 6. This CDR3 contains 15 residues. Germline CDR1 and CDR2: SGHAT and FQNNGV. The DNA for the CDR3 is TGTGCCAGCAGCTCGGTCAGGGGGCTAACCGGGGAGCTGTTTTTT. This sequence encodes CASSSVRGLTGELFF.

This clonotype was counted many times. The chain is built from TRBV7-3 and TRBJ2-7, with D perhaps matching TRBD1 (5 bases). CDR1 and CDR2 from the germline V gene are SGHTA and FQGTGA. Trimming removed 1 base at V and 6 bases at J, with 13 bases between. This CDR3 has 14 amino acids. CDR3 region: CASSLIRDSSEQYF. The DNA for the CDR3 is TGTGCCAGCAGCTTAATCAGGGATTCGAGCGAGCAGTACTTC.

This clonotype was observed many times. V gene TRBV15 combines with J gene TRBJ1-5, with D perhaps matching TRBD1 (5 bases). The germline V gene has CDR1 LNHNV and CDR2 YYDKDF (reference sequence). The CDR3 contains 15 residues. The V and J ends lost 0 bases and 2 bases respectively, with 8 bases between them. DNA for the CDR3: TGTGCCACCAGCAGAGATGGAGGGGGCAATCAGCCCCAGCATTTT. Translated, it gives CATSRDGGGNQPQHF. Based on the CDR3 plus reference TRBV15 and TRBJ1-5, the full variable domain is DAMVIQNPRYQVTQFGKPVTLSCSQTLNHNVMYWYQQKSSQAPKLLFHYYDKDFNNEADTPDNFQSRRPNTSFCFLDIRSPGLGDTAMYLCATSRDGGGNQPQHFGDGTRLSIL.

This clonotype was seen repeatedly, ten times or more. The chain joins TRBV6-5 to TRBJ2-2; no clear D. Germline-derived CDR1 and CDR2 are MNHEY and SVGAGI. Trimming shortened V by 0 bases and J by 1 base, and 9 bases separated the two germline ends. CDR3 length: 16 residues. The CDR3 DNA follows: TGTGCCAGCAGTTACTCTAATGTTGGGAACACCGGGGAGCTGTTTTTT. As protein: CASSYSNVGNTGELFF.

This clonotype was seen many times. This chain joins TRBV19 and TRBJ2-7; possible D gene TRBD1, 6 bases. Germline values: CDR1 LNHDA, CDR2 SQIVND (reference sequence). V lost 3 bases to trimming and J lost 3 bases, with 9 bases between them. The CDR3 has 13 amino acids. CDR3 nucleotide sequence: TGTGCCAGTAGTATGTCACAGGGCTACGAGCAGTACTTC. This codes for CASSMSQGYEQYF.

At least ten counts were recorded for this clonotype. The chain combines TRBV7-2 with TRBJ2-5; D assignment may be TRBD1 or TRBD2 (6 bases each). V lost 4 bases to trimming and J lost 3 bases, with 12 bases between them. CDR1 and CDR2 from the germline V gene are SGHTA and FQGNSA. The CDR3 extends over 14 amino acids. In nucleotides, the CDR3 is TGTGCCAGCAGCTCCCTTAGGGGGGAAGAGACCCAGTACTTC. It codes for CASSSLRGEETQYF.

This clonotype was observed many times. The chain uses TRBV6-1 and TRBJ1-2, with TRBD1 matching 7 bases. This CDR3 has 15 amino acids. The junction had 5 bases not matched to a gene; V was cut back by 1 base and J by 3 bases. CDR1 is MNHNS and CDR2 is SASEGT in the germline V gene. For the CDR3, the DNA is TGTGCCAGCAGTGAAGTCCCGACAGGGCACTATGGCTACACCTTC. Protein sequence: CASSEVPTGHYGYTF.

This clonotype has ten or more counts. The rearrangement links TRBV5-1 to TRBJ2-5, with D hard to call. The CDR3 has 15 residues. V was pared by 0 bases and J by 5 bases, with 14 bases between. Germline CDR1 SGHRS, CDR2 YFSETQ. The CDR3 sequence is CASSLEFPDEETQYF. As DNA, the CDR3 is TGCGCCAGCAGCTTGGAATTCCCCGACGAGGAGACCCAGTACTTC.

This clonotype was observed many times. CDR3 bases: TGTGCCAGCAGTTTGGTAAGACAGGGGTCTCGGTACGAGCAGTACTTC. Translation: CASSLVRQGSRYEQYF. The chain carries TRBV28 and TRBJ2-7; 8 bases map to TRBD1. V shed 3 bases and J 4 bases; nucleotides not matched to a gene: 11. CDR1 and CDR2 (germline): MDHEN, SYDVKM. The CDR3 runs 16 residues.

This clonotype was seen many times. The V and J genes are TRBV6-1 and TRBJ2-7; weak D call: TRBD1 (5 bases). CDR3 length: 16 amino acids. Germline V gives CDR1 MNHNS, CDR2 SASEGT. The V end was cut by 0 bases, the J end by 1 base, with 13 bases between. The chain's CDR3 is CASSEASQGKSYEQYF. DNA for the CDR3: TGTGCCAGCAGTGAAGCTTCCCAGGGAAAGTCCTACGAGCAGTACTTC.

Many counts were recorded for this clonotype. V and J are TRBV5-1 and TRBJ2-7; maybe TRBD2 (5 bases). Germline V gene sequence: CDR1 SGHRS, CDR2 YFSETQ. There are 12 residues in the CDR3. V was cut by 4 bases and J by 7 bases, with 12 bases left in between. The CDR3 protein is CASSREGGEQYF. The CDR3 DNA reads TGCGCCAGCAGCCGAGAAGGAGGTGAGCAGTACTTC. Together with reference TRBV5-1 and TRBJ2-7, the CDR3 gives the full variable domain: KAGVTQTPRYLIKTRGQQVTLSCSPISGHRSVSWYQQTPGQGLQFLFEYFSETQRNKGNFPGRFSGRQFSNSRSEMNVSTLELGDSALYLCASSREGGEQYFGPGTRLTVT.

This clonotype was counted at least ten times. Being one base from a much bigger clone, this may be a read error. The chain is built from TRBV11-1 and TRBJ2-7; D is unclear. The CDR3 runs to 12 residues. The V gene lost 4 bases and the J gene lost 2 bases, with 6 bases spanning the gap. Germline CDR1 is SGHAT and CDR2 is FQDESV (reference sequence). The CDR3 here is CASSSEPYEQYF. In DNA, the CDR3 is TGTGCCAGCAGCTCCGAACCCTACGAGCAGTACTTC.

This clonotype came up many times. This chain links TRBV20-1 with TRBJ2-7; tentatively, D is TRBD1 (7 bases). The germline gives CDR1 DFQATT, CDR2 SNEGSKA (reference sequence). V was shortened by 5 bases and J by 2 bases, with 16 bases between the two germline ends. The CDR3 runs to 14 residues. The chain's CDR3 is CSAEEGDRPYEQYF. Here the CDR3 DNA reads TGCAGTGCTGAGGAGGGGGACAGACCCTACGAGCAGTACTTC.

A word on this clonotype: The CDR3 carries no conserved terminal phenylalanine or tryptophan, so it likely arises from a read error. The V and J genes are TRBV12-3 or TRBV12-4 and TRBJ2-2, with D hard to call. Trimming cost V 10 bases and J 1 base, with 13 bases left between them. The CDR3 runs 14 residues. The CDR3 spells CATQWVLNTGELFS. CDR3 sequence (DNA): TGTGCCACCCAGTGGGTTTTGAACACCGGGGAGCTGTTTTCT.

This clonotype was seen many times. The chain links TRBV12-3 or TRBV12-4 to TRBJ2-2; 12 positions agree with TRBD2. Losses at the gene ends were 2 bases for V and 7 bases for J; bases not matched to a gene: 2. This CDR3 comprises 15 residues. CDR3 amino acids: CASSLTSGGIGELFF. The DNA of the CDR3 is TGTGCCAGCAGTTTAACTAGCGGGGGGATCGGGGAGCTGTTTTTT.

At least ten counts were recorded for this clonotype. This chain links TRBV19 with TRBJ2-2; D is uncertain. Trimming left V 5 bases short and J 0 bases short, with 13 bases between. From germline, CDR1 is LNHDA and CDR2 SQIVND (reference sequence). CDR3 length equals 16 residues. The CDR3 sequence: CASSQSTNPNTGELFF. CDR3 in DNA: TGTGCCAGTAGTCAATCAACGAACCCGAACACCGGGGAGCTGTTTTTT. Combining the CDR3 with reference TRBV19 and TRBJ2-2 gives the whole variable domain DGGITQSPKYLFRKEGQNVTLSCEQNLNHDAMYWYRQDPGQGLRLIYYSQIVNDFQKGDIAEGYSVSREKKESFPLTVTSAQKNPTAFYLCASSQSTNPNTGELFFGEGSRLTVL.

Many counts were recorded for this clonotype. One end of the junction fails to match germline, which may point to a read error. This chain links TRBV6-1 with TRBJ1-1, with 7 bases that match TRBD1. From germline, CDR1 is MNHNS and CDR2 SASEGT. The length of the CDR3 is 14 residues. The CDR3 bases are TGTGCCGGCAGACAGGGACCCATGAACACTGAAGCTTTCTTT. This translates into CAGRQGPMNTEAFF.